Sequencing of this T cell receptor beta chain was carried out in a study of T cells in localized non-small cell lung cancer. The CDR3 covers 15 residues. Between the trimmed V and J ends, which lost 5 bases and 4 bases, there was a span of 17 bases. Germline V lookup: CDR1 MNHEY, CDR2 SVGAGI. Study results and limitations: Adjacent uninvolved lung tissue had the highest T cell clonality, exceeding tumor. Appearance in adjacent lung was seen for a median around 55 of the top 100 tumor clones.

The table came from immunoSEQ multiplex PCR; TCRdb's copy has only in-frame clones and leaves some out. The repertoire has under 40,000 clones, more than 70% of them found once; the top ten carry less than 5%. For this clone: Its antigen is undetermined.

The input for sequencing was peripheral blood, taken before any cancer treatment. The sequence was obtained from a woman aged 40 to 75 with stage I lung adenocarcinoma. This sequence joins TRBV6-5 and TRBJ2-5; a weak D match, TRBD2 (7 bases). The CDR3 DNA follows: TGTGCCAGCAGTCCCAGAACAGGGAGGGGAGAGACCCAGTACTTC. It specifies CASSPRTGRGETQYF.